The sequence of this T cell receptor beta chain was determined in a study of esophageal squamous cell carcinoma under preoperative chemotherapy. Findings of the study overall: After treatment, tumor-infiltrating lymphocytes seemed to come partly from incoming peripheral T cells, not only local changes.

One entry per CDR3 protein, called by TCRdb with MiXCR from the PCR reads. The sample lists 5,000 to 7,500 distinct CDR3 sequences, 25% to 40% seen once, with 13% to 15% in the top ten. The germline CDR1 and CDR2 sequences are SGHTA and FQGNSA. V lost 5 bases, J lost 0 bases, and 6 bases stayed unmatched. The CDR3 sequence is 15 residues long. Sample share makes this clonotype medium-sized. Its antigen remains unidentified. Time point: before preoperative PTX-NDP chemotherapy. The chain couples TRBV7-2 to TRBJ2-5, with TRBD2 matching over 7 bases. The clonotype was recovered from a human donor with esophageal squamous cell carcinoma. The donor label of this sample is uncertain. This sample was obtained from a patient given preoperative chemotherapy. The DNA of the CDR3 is TGTGCCAGCAGCCCCTTAGCGGGCCACCAAGAGACCCAGTACTTC. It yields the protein CASSPLAGHQETQYF.